Sequencing of this T cell receptor (beta chain) was carried out in a study of shared clonotypes between healthy human individuals. Researchers ran the assay at a deep level. Investigators spread the genomic DNA of each subset evenly over several immunoSEQ plates. TCRdb's copy holds only in-frame clones and misses some; the assay was immunoSEQ multiplex PCR. The sample holds 2 million to 2.5 million clones; around 95% are singletons and the top ten take about 0.13%. Overall study findings and caveats: Relative to clonotypes present in all four donors, those not shared had lower generation probabilities.

The CDR3 is made up of 14 amino acids. Germline values: CDR1 SNHLY, CDR2 FYNNEI. V was pared by 6 bases and J by 3 bases, with 12 bases between. As to this clone: Its antigen remains unknown.

Every one of the donors was a Caucasian adult that lived in Nashville, Tennessee. The TCR originated in a man aged 18 to 29 in good health. The chain combines TRBV2 with TRBJ2-1; D is possibly TRBD2 (6 bases). Specimen: naive CD4+ T cells sorted from blood. Subset denoted: CD45RA+ positively selected. Written as DNA, the CDR3 is TGTGCCAGCAGCCCGGGACTCAGCTACAATGAGCAGTTCTTC. This codes for CASSPGLSYNEQFF.